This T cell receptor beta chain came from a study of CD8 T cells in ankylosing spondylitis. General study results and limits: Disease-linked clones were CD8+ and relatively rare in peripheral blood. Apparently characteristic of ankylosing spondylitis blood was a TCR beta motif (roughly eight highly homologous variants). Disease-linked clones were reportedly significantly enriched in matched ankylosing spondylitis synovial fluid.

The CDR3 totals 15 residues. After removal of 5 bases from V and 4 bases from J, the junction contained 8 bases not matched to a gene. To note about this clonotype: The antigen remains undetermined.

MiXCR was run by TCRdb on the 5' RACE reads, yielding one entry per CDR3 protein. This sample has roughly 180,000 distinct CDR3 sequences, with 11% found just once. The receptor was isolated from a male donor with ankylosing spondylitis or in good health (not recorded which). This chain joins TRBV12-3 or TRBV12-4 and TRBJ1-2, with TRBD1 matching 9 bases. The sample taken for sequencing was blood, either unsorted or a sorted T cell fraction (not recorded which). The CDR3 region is CASSPGDRVFYGYTF. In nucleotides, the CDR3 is TGTGCCAGCAGTCCGGGGGACAGGGTCTTCTATGGCTACACCTTC.